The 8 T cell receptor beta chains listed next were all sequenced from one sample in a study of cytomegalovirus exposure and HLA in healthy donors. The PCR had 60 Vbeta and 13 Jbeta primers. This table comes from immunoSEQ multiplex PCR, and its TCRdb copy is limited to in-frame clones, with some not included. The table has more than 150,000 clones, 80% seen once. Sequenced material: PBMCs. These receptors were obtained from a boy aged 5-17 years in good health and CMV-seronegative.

CDR3 nucleotides: TGCGCCAGCAGCTTAACGAGCTCCTACAATGAGCAGTTCTTC. It translates to CASSLTSSYNEQFF. V and J are TRBV5-1 and TRBJ2-1; D not resolved. This CDR3 has 14 amino acids. V shed 2 bases and J shed 0 bases, with 6 bases lying between them. Germline-derived CDR1 and CDR2 are SGHRS and YFSETQ.

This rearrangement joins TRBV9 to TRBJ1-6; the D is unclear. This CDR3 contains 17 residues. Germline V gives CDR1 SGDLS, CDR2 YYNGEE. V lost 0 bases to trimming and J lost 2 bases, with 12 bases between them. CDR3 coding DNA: TGTGCCAGCAGCGTAGATTCCCAGACTCCCTATAATTCACCCCTCCACTTT. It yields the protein CASSVDSQTPYNSPLHF.

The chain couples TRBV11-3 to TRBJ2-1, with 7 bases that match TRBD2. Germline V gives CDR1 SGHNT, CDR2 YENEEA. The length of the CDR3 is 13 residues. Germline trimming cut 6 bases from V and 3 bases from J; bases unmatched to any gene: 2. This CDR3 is CASSRGDYNEQFF. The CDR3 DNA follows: TGTGCCAGCAGTCGGGGGGACTACAATGAGCAGTTCTTC.

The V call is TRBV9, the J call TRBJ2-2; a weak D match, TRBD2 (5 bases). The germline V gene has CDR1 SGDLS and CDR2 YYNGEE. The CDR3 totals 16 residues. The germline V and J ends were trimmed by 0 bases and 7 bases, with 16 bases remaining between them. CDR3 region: CASSVATSPRGGELFF. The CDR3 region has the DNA TGTGCCAGCAGCGTAGCTACATCCCCCCGGGGCGGGGAGCTGTTTTTT.

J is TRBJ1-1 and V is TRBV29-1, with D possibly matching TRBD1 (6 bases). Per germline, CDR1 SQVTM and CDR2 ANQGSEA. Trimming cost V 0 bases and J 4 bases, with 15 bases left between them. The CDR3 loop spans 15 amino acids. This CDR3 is CSVEEGKGGGTEAFF. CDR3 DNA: TGCAGCGTTGAAGAGGGAAAGGGGGGGGGCACTGAAGCTTTCTTT.

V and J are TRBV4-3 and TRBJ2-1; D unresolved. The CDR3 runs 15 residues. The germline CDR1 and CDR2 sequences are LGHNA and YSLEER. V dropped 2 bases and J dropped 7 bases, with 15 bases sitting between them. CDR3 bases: TGCGCCAGCAGCCAACTCCCGAGGTCTAGAAATGAGCAGTTCTTC. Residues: CASSQLPRSRNEQFF.

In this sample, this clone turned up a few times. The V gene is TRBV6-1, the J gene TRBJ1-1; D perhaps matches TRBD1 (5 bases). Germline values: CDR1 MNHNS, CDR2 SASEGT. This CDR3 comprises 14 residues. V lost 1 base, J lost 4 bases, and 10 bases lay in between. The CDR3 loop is CASSEEGSSTEAFF. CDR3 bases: TGTGCCAGCAGTGAAGAGGGGTCGAGCACTGAAGCTTTCTTT.

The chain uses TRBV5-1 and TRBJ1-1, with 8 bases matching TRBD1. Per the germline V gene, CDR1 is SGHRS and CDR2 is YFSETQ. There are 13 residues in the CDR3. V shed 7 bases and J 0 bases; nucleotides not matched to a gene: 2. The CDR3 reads CASGTGVNTEAFF. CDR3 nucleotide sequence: TGCGCCAGCGGGACAGGAGTGAACACTGAAGCTTTCTTT. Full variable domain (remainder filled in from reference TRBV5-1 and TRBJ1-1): KAGVTQTPRYLIKTRGQQVTLSCSPISGHRSVSWYQQTPGQGLQFLFEYFSETQRNKGNFPGRFSGRQFSNSRSEMNVSTLELGDSALYLCASGTGVNTEAFFGQGTRLTVV.